This passage covers 9 T cell receptor beta chains from one sample sequenced in a study of T-cell memory formation after mild COVID-19. In TCRdb, the 5' RACE reads were re-called with MiXCR into one record per CDR3 protein. The table records some 210,000 distinct CDR3 sequences, over 9.5% of them present only once. Sequences were obtained from PBMCs or a T cell subset sorted from them (not recorded which). All receptors derive from a man between 18 and 35 years old who had mild COVID-19 (a few samples of this study predate the infection). Cell type and time point are not known.

J is TRBJ2-3 and V is TRBV12-5; unclear D gene. The CDR3 is 14 amino acids. Trimming stripped 6 bases from V and 1 base from J, with 11 bases between. Germline CDR1 is LGHNT and CDR2 is FRNRAP. CDR3 amino acids: CASGGDYGTDTQYF. Written as DNA, the CDR3 is TGTGCTAGTGGCGGCGATTATGGCACAGATACGCAGTATTTT.

This clonotype was detected many times. This sequence joins TRBV15 and TRBJ1-5, with D uncertain. Germline values: CDR1 LNHNV, CDR2 YYDKDF (reference sequence). The V and J ends lost 3 bases and 3 bases respectively, with 9 bases between them. CDR3 size: 14 residues. The CDR3 is CATSRGGANQPQHF. The CDR3 DNA sequence: TGTGCCACCAGCAGGGGTGGCGCCAATCAGCCCCAGCATTTT.

This sequence joins TRBV7-6 and TRBJ2-3, with D maybe TRBD2 (7 bases). V lost 5 bases and J lost 0, with 15 bases in between. The CDR3 loop spans 16 amino acids. Germline loops: CDR1 SGHVS, CDR2 FNYEAQ. CDR3 in amino acids: CASSRTAGASTDTQYF. DNA for the CDR3: TGTGCCAGCAGCCGCACCGCGGGGGCGAGCACAGATACGCAGTATTTT.

The chain employs TRBV24-1 and TRBJ2-3; 8 bases agree with TRBD1. This CDR3 has 14 residues. V gave up 5 bases and J gave up 5 bases; unmatched junction bases: 5. Germline values: CDR1 KGHDR, CDR2 SFDVKD. In nucleotides, the CDR3 is TGTGCCACCAGTGTTGCAGGGGGCAAAGATACGCAGTATTTT. Translation: CATSVAGGKDTQYF.

The gene calls are TRBV7-2 and TRBJ2-3; 9 positions agree with TRBD1. The V gene's germline CDR1 is SGHTA and CDR2 FQGNSA. The J segment lost 4 bases and the V segment lost 5 bases, leaving 4 bases of the junction unmatched. The CDR3 is 14 residues long. In DNA, the CDR3 is TGTGCCAGCAGCGCGTGGGACAGGGCAGATACGCAGTATTTT. Its protein is CASSAWDRADTQYF.

The chain couples TRBV7-9 to TRBJ2-1, with 9 nucleotides matching TRBD2. Trimming took 5 bases from V and 10 from J; bases not matched to a gene: 12. In germline, CDR1 is SEHNR, CDR2 FQNEAQ (reference sequence). This CDR3 spans 15 amino acids. DNA for the CDR3: TGTGCCAGCAGCCAGGGAGCGGGGGGTAGGCGAGAGCAGTTCTTC. The encoded protein is CASSQGAGGRREQFF.

The chain links TRBV6-1 to TRBJ1-2; D not certain. Trimming took off 5 bases at V and 4 bases at J, with 11 bases between the two ends. CDR1 and CDR2 (germline): MNHNS, SASEGT. The CDR3 has 13 amino acids. CDR3 residues: CASSPDISYGYTF. DNA of the CDR3: TGTGCCAGCAGTCCAGACATAAGCTATGGCTACACCTTC.

V is TRBV6-6 and J is TRBJ1-4; tentatively, D is TRBD1 (6 bases). Trimming pared 0 bases from V and 4 bases from J, leaving 9 bases between. Germline-derived CDR1 and CDR2 are MNHNY and SVGAGI (reference sequence). The CDR3 is 15 residues long. CDR3 sequence reads: CASSYSPDSNEKLFF. CDR3 DNA sequence: TGTGCCAGCAGTTACTCCCCGGACAGTAATGAAAAACTGTTTTTT.

The V gene is TRBV7-2, the J gene TRBJ2-5; 11 nucleotides align to TRBD1. The CDR3 is 14 amino acids. CDR1 is SGHTA, CDR2 FQGNSA, per germline. Trimming cost V 7 bases and J 5 bases; bases outside gene matches: 6. CDR3 sequence: CASTRDRGRETQYF. The CDR3 region has the DNA TGTGCCAGCACCCGGGACAGGGGGAGGGAGACCCAGTACTTC.